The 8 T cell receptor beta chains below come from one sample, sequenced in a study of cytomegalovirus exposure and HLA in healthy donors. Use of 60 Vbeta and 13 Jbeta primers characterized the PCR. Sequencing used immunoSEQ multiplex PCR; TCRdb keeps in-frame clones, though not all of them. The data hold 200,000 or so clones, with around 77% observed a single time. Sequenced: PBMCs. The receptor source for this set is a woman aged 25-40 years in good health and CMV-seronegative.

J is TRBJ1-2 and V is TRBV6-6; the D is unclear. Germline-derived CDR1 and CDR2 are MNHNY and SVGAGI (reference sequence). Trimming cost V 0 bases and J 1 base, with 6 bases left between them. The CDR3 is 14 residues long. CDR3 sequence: CASSYSPDNYGYTF. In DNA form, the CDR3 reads TGTGCCAGCAGTTACTCGCCAGATAACTATGGCTACACCTTC.

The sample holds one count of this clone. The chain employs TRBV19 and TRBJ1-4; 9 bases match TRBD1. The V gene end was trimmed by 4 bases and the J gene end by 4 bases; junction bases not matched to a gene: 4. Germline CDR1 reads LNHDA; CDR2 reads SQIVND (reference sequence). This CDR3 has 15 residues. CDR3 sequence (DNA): TGTGCCAGTAGTACCGGGACAGGGCATAATGAAAAACTGTTTTTT. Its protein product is CASSTGTGHNEKLFF.

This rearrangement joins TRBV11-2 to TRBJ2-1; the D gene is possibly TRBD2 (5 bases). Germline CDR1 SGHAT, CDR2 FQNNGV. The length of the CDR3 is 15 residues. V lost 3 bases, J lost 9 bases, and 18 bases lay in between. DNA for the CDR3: TGTGCCAGCAGCTTTTACCAATCTAGCAATAGTGAGCAGTTCTTC. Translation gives CASSFYQSSNSEQFF.

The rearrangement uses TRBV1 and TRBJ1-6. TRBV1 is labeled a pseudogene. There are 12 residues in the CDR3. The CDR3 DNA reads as TGCACCAGCAGACCGGCGGATTCACCCCTCCACTTT. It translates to CTSRPADSPLHF.

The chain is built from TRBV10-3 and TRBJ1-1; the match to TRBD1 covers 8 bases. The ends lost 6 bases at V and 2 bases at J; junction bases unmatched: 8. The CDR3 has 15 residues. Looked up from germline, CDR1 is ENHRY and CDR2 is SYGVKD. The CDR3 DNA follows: TGTGCCATCAGCCTGGGGGGACAGGTCAACACTGAAGCTTTCTTT. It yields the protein CAISLGGQVNTEAFF.

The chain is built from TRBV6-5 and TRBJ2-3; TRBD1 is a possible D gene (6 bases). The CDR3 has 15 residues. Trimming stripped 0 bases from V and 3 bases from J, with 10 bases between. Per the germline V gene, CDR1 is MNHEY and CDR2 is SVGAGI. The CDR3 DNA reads TGTGCCAGCAGTTACTCGGAACAGGGAACAGATACGCAGTATTTT. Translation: CASSYSEQGTDTQYF.

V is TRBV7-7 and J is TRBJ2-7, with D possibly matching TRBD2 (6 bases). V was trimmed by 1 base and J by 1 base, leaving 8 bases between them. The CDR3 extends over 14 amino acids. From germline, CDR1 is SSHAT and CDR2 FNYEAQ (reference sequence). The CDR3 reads CASSLGDWSYEQYF. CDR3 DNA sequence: TGTGCCAGCAGCTTAGGGGACTGGTCCTACGAGCAGTACTTC.

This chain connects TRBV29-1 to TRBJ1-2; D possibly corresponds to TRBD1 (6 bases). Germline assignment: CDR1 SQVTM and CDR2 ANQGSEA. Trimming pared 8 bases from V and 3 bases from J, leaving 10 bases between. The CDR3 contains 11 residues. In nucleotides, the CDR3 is TGCAGCATTTACAGGGACTATGGCTACACCTTC. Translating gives CSIYRDYGYTF.